This is a list of T cell receptor beta chains from one sample in a study of blood T cell repertoires in COVID-19. Produced via immunoSEQ multiplex PCR; TCRdb's table is partial and in-frame only. The data show under 200,000 clones, approximately 79% seen once. Input material: peripheral blood. All receptors come from a man younger than 45 with active or convalescent COVID-19. CDR3s include the opening cysteine and the closing phenylalanine or tryptophan. The D gene is left open where the match is weak. Rows may omit the clone size; those that give it use once, few, many or a size class.

cdr3_nt: TGTGCCAGCAGCCCCCAGGGGGCGCTGGGCACTGAAGCTTTCTTT
cdr3_aa: CASSPQGALGTEAFF
j_call: TRBJ1-1
v_call: TRBV7-2
clone_size: -
d_call: TRBD1

cdr3_nt: TGTGCCAGTACCCGGTCCCCAGGGGGCCTGAACACTGAAGCTTTCTTT
cdr3_aa: CASTRSPGGLNTEAFF
j_call: TRBJ1-1
v_call: TRBV19
clone_size: -
d_call: TRBD1

cdr3_nt: TGTGCCAGCAGTTATGATCGGGGGATTTACAATGAGCAGTTCTTC
cdr3_aa: CASSYDRGIYNEQFF
j_call: TRBJ2-1
v_call: TRBV6-5
clone_size: -
d_call: -

cdr3_nt: TGTGCCAGCAGCTTGGGGCACAGGGGCTATGGCTACACCTTC
cdr3_aa: CASSLGHRGYGYTF
j_call: TRBJ1-2
v_call: TRBV5-6
clone_size: -
d_call: TRBD1

cdr3_nt: TGCGCCAACAATGGGACTAGCGGGAGCTTACGGGACTACAATGAGCAGTTCTTC
cdr3_aa: CANNGTSGSLRDYNEQFF
j_call: TRBJ2-1
v_call: TRBV10-1
clone_size: once
d_call: TRBD2

cdr3_nt: TGTGCCAGCAGCTTAAATCGGGACATTCAGTACTTC
cdr3_aa: CASSLNRDIQYF
j_call: TRBJ2-4
v_call: TRBV7-9
clone_size: -
d_call: -

cdr3_nt: TGTGCCAGCAGCTCACGAGGGTGGGCAACTAATGAAAAACTGTTTTTT
cdr3_aa: CASSSRGWATNEKLFF
j_call: TRBJ1-4
v_call: TRBV7-9
clone_size: -
d_call: -

cdr3_nt: TGTGCCACCAGTGATTTCCCGGGGAGCACAGATACGCAGTATTTT
cdr3_aa: CATSDFPGSTDTQYF
j_call: TRBJ2-3
v_call: TRBV24-1
clone_size: -
d_call: -

cdr3_nt: TGTGCCTCCCATAGGGGGGGCGCAGCAAGGTTCGATGAAAAACTGTTTTTT
cdr3_aa: CASHRGGAARFDEKLFF
j_call: TRBJ1-4
v_call: TRBV5-4
clone_size: -
d_call: -

cdr3_nt: TGTGCCAGCCCTTTAGACAGCGCTGAAGCTTTCTTT
cdr3_aa: CASPLDSAEAFF
j_call: TRBJ1-1
v_call: TRBV7-2
clone_size: -
d_call: -

cdr3_nt: TGTGCCAGCAGTCGCAGGGGTGTGGTGGTGAACACTGAAGCTTTCTTT
cdr3_aa: CASSRRGVVVNTEAFF
j_call: TRBJ1-1
v_call: TRBV5-4
clone_size: -
d_call: -

cdr3_nt: TGTGCCTGGAGTGTAACGGGGGTGTCAGGCAATCAGCCCCAGCATTTT
cdr3_aa: CAWSVTGVSGNQPQHF
j_call: TRBJ1-5
v_call: TRBV30
clone_size: -
d_call: -

cdr3_nt: TGTGCCAGCAGCGTAGACTCAGGGAATGATGGCTACACCTTC
cdr3_aa: CASSVDSGNDGYTF
j_call: TRBJ1-2
v_call: TRBV9
clone_size: -
d_call: -

cdr3_nt: TGTGCCAGCAGGCTCGGGACTAGCGGGACGCAGTATTTT
cdr3_aa: CASRLGTSGTQYF
j_call: TRBJ2-3
v_call: TRBV12-3/TRBV12-4
clone_size: -
d_call: TRBD2

cdr3_nt: TGTGCCAGCAGCTTAGTCGGGACACAGAATGGCTACACCTTC
cdr3_aa: CASSLVGTQNGYTF
j_call: TRBJ1-2
v_call: TRBV11-2
clone_size: -
d_call: -